The clone carrying this TCR beta chain has a single count. Its cognate antigen is unknown. The source of the sample is a study of CD8 T cells in ankylosing spondylitis. Findings of the study overall: In ankylosing spondylitis blood, a motif of roughly eight highly homologous TCR beta variants appeared characteristic.

The V gene end was trimmed by 2 bases and the J gene end by 3 bases; junction bases not matched to a gene: 4. The CDR3 totals 15 residues. Per the germline V gene, CDR1 is MNHEY and CDR2 is SVGAGI. From the 5' RACE reads, TCRdb called clonotypes with MiXCR, one entry per CDR3 protein. The repertoire has about 400,000 distinct CDR3 sequences, more than 20% of them found once; the top ten carry about a sixth. The sample was blood, either unsorted or a sorted T cell fraction (not recorded which). The chain combines TRBV6-5 with TRBJ2-1; 7 bases line up with TRBD2. This receptor was identified in a male donor with ankylosing spondylitis. The CDR3 nucleotides read TGTGCCAGCAGTTACGCGGGAGACGTCTACAATGAGCAGTTCTTC. Residues: CASSYAGDVYNEQFF.